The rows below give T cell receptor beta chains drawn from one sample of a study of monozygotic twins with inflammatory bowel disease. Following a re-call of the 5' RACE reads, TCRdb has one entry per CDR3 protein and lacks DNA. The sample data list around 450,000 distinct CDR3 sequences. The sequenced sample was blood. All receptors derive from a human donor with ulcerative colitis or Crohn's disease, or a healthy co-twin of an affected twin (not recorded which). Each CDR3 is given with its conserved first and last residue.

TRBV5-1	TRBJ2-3	CASSLGMVPDTQYF
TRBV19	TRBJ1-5	CASNRGGLGNQPQHF
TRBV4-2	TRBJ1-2	CASSPTGGFDGYTF
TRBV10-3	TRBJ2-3	CAISAGTNTDTQYF
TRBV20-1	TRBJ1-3	CSARTGQGDGNTIYF
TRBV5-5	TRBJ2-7	CASSLVLNYEQYF
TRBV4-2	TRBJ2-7	CASSTRQGDEQYF
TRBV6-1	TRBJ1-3	CASIDRVDVGNTIYF
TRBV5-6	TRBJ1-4	CTSSLERGGRGSNEKLFF
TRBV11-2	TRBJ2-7	CASSLGWSTYEQYF
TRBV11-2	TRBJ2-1	CASSPRLAGVFNEQFF
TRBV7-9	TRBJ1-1	CASSHQVWNTEAFF
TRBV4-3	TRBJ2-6	CASSQLQSRSGANVLTF
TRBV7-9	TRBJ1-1	CAKDRPGTTEAFF
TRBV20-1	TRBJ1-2	CSARDGGAGGYTF
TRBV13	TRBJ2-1	CASSSGLAGSTSYNEQFF
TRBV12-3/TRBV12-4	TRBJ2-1	CASSLGGGNPLSNEQFF
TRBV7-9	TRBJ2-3	CASSRTLASTDTQYF
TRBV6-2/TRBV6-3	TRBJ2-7	CASSYSAGAQYF
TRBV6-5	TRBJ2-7	CASSYGTGGGSYEQYF
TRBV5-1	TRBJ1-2	CASTSYPGQGNGYTF
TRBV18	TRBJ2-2	CASSLPSSATGELFF
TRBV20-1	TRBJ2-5	CSARAPGQGKETQYF
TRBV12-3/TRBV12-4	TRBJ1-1	CASSFRTAEGSMNTEAFF
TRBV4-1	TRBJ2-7	CASSSGKGHLEEQYF
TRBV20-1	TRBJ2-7	CSAPAGLGYEQYF
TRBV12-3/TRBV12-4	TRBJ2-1	CASKTSGPFNEQFF
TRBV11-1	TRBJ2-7	CASSLEIVSREQYF
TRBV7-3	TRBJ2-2	CASSLTYGQHAGELFF
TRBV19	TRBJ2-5	CASSIAGATQETQYF
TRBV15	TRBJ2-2	CATSVAQGVRTSGKGGELFF
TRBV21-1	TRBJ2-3	CASSRRLVGGTDTQYF
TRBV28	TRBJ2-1	CASSLTSGSGEQFF
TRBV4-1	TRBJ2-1	CASRSMDDYNEQFF
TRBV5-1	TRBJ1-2	CASSTSGTGPSYGYTF
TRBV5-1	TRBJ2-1	CASSSGGSSGNPEQFF